This T cell receptor (beta chain) comes out of a study of blood T cell repertoires in COVID-19. Study overall: Samples came from the United States, Italy and Spain, spanning acute and convalescent COVID-19. PBMCs, B-cell-depleted T cells, or T cells provided the cDNA or gDNA that made up the material.

In the study's own analysis: Reference gene primer amplification in the assay estimated nucleated cell counts. Using immunoSEQ multiplex PCR, the repertoire was profiled, and TCRdb retains in-frame clones only, with some absent. The DNA was the basis for D and trimming; V, J and clone size are from that table. The sample holds approximately 200,000 clones, 70% to 90% seen once. Trimming took off 5 bases at V and 8 bases at J, with 16 bases between the two ends. Germline CDR1 and CDR2: SGHVS and FQNEAQ. The CDR3 is made up of 14 amino acids. The sequence was collected from a man in his 60s with acute or convalescent COVID-19. The specimen was peripheral blood. This rearrangement joins TRBV7-8 to TRBJ2-1; D not resolved. CDR3 DNA: TGTGCCAGCAGCAGTCGTATCGGGTGGGATGAGCAGTTCTTC. This encodes CASSSRIGWDEQFF.